This TCR beta chain was retrieved from a study of T cells in Graves' hyperthyroidism and ophthalmopathy. What was amplified from RNA transcripts were TCR beta CDR3 regions. A set of HTBI primers served as the primers for a first-round RT-PCR of the TCR CDR3. One entry per CDR3 protein results from TCRdb running MiXCR on the multiplex PCR reads. The repertoire holds roughly 750,000 distinct CDR3 sequences, about 15% seen once, with 8.4% in the top ten. This CDR3 comprises 15 residues. CDR1 GTSNPN and CDR2 SVGIG come from the germline V gene (reference sequence). V trimming: 2 bases; J trimming: 3 bases; junction bases outside the gene matches: 10. Each 10 ml fresh peripheral blood draw supplied the PBMCs.

What was sequenced was blood. The V and J genes are TRBV30 and TRBJ2-7; 7 bases align to TRBD2. The origin of this receptor is a man between 18 and 35 years old with Graves' hyperthyroidism. The CDR3 nucleotides read TGTGCCTGGAGTAAGTTAGCGGGTAGTATCTACGAGCAGTACTTC. Translating it yields CAWSKLAGSIYEQYF.